This TCR beta chain stems from a study of T cells in localized non-small cell lung cancer. Study-level points and caveats: Uninvolved neighboring lung showed the greatest T cell clonality, exceeding tumor. The appearance of a median approximately 57 of the top 100 tumor clones was seen in adjacent lung.

Points on this clone: The antigen remains undetermined.

Sequencing was performed with immunoSEQ multiplex PCR; in TCRdb, only in-frame clones are kept and a portion is missing. The sample consists of roughly 28,000 clones, 80% to 90% of them appearing once. Germline V gene lookup returns CDR1 MNHEY and CDR2 SMNVEV (reference sequence). J lost 3 bases, V lost 4 bases, and 1 base had no gene match. This CDR3 has 13 amino acids. The receptor was derived from a male donor at least 60 years old with stage I lung adenocarcinoma. The source was peripheral blood, collected before any cancer treatment. V usage is TRBV27 and J usage is TRBJ1-1; 8 bases line up with TRBD1. The CDR3 here is CASSSQGDTEAFF. DNA of the CDR3: TGTGCCAGCAGTTCACAGGGGGACACTGAAGCTTTCTTT.